One and the same sample provided the 21 T cell receptor beta chains below, sequenced in a study of monozygotic twins with inflammatory bowel disease. TCRdb derives one entry per CDR3 protein from the 5' RACE reads, leaving out DNA. The sample's table shows about 210,000 distinct CDR3 sequences. Sequencing input: blood. The receptors originated from a human donor with ulcerative colitis or Crohn's disease, or a healthy co-twin of an affected twin (not recorded which).

V and J are TRBV12-3 or TRBV12-4 and TRBJ1-2; with no DNA, the TCRdb D assignment of TRBD1 cannot be verified. CDR3 length: 15 residues. The CDR3 reads CASRPPPGTGTGYTF.

The CDR3 region is CASRILGGAFDGYTF. The chain employs TRBV6-1 and TRBJ1-2; TCRdb outputs TRBD1, but without DNA this stays unchecked. Germline V lookup: CDR1 MNHNS, CDR2 SASEGT. The CDR3 spans 15 residues.

The gene calls are TRBV5-1 and TRBJ2-7. CDR1 SGHRS and CDR2 YFSETQ come from the germline V gene. There are 14 residues in the CDR3. Here the CDR3 reads CASSLAEGSYEQYF.

The V gene is TRBV5-1, the J gene TRBJ2-5; TCRdb's assignment of TRBD2 cannot be checked, as there is no DNA. Germline CDR1 reads SGHRS; CDR2 reads YFSETQ. The CDR3 runs to 16 residues. The CDR3 is CASSFTGTSGGETQYF.

The chain carries TRBV20-1 and TRBJ1-1. This CDR3 comprises 13 residues. CDR1 and CDR2 (germline): DFQATT, SNEGSKA (reference sequence). This chain's CDR3 is CSASREFGAEAFF.

The CDR3 loop reads CSAEGAAGITEAFF. The gene calls are TRBV20-1 and TRBJ1-1. This CDR3 is 14 amino acids long. Per the germline V gene, CDR1 is DFQATT and CDR2 is SNEGSKA (reference sequence).

V gene TRBV5-1 combines with J gene TRBJ1-1; TCRdb's D gene call, TRBD1, goes unchecked for lack of DNA. CDR3 length: 15 amino acids. CDR1 is SGHRS, CDR2 YFSETQ, per germline. The CDR3 is CASSQNRGWNTEAFF. The variable domain in full, completed from reference TRBV5-1 and TRBJ1-1, reads KAGVTQTPRYLIKTRGQQVTLSCSPISGHRSVSWYQQTPGQGLQFLFEYFSETQRNKGNFPGRFSGRQFSNSRSEMNVSTLELGDSALYLCASSQNRGWNTEAFFGQGTRLTVV.

The chain joins TRBV11-3 to TRBJ2-7; TCRdb's D call, TRBD2, is unchecked because there is no DNA. Germline loops: CDR1 SGHNT, CDR2 YENEEA. The CDR3 is 13 amino acids. The chain's CDR3 is CASSLGAAGEQYF.

The rearrangement joins TRBV7-9 to TRBJ2-5. Germline-derived CDR1 and CDR2 are SEHNR and FQNEAQ (reference sequence). The CDR3 runs 15 residues. CDR3: CASSPERGFQETQYF.

The gene calls are TRBV5-1 and TRBJ2-7; TCRdb proposes TRBD1, but this gene call is untestable without DNA. Germline CDR1 is SGHRS and CDR2 is YFSETQ. The length of the CDR3 is 15 residues. CDR3 region: CASSLGRGLSYEQYF.

V usage is TRBV7-6 and J usage is TRBJ2-1; as DNA is missing, the TRBD1 call by TCRdb cannot be tested. This CDR3 is 15 amino acids long. From germline, CDR1 is SGHVS and CDR2 FNYEAQ. CDR3 region: CASSIGQGLYNEQFF.

The chain carries TRBV20-1 and TRBJ1-1; the TCRdb D gene call, TRBD1, has no DNA to confirm it. Germline lookup yields CDR1 DFQATT and CDR2 SNEGSKA (reference sequence). The CDR3 is 14 amino acids. CDR3 residues: CSARPADRNTEAFF.

The chain links TRBV11-2 to TRBJ2-7; TCRdb gives TRBD1 as the D gene, but with no DNA this cannot be confirmed. The CDR3 length is 14 residues. The germline V gene has CDR1 SGHAT and CDR2 FQNNGV. The CDR3 sequence: CASSRTGVSYEQYF. The variable domain in full, with the rest retrieved from reference TRBV11-2 and TRBJ2-7, is EAGVAQSPRYKIIEKRQSVAFWCNPISGHATLYWYQQILGQGPKLLIQFQNNGVVDDSQLPKDRFSAERLKGVDSTLKIQPAKLEDSAVYLCASSRTGVSYEQYFGPGTRLTVT.

The rearrangement links TRBV20-1 to TRBJ1-3. The germline CDR1 and CDR2 sequences are DFQATT and SNEGSKA (reference sequence). The CDR3 has 14 residues. CDR3 protein: CSAIITSSGNTIYF.

The chain is built from TRBV15 and TRBJ2-3; TCRdb gives TRBD2 as the D gene, but with no DNA this cannot be confirmed. Germline CDR1 LNHNV, CDR2 YYDKDF (reference sequence). The CDR3 length is 18 residues. The CDR3 spells CATSRPYSGGVVGDTQYF. Looking up the rest from reference TRBV15 and TRBJ2-3 gives the full variable domain: DAMVIQNPRYQVTQFGKPVTLSCSQTLNHNVMYWYQQKSSQAPKLLFHYYDKDFNNEADTPDNFQSRRPNTSFCFLDIRSPGLGDTAMYLCATSRPYSGGVVGDTQYFGPGTRLTVL.

The chain couples TRBV3-1 to TRBJ1-2; TCRdb calls TRBD1, which cannot be checked without DNA. The CDR3 spans 14 residues. Germline V CDR1 and CDR2: LGHDT, YNNKEL (reference sequence). The chain's CDR3 is CASSPRGRGYGYTF.

This chain joins TRBV12-3 or TRBV12-4 and TRBJ1-5; TCRdb's D gene call, TRBD1, goes unchecked for lack of DNA. The CDR3 has 16 residues. CDR3 loop: CASSQRIGQGDQPQHF.

The chain carries TRBV10-3 and TRBJ2-3; the D call of TRBD2 rests on TCRdb alone, since no DNA is present to check it. This CDR3 contains 14 residues. Germline assignment: CDR1 ENHRY and CDR2 SYGVKD. The CDR3 loop reads CAIKGSSSTDTQYF.

The chain is built from TRBV4-2 and TRBJ1-6; the D gene TCRdb calls, TRBD1, cannot be checked with no DNA. CDR1 LGHNA and CDR2 YNFKEQ come from the germline V gene. The CDR3 totals 17 residues. CDR3 residues: CASSQVGAGQVDSPLHF.

V usage is TRBV7-9 and J usage is TRBJ1-1. The CDR3 is 14 residues long. CDR1 is SEHNR and CDR2 is FQNEAQ in the germline V gene (reference sequence). The CDR3 loop reads CASSIQVLNTEAFF.

The rearrangement uses TRBV5-1 and TRBJ1-3. The CDR3 is made up of 13 amino acids. Germline lookup yields CDR1 SGHRS and CDR2 YFSETQ. CDR3 protein: CASSFSHGNTIYF.